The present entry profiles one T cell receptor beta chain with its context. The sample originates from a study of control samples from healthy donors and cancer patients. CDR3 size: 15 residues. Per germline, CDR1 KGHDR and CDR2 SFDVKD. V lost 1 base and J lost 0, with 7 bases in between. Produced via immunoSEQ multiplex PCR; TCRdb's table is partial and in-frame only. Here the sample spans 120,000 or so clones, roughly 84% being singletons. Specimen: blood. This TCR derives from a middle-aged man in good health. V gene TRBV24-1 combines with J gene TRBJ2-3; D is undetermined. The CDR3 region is CATSDFSQSTDTQYF. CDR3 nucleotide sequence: TGTGCCACCAGTGATTTCTCCCAGAGCACAGATACGCAGTATTTT.